Here is one T cell receptor (beta chain) with its context. Antigen specificity is unknown. Cells were frozen in aliquots of around 490,000, and one aliquot per fraction was sequenced. Germline-derived CDR1 and CDR2 are SEHNR and FQNEAQ (reference sequence). The junction had 7 bases not matched to a gene; V was cut back by 1 base and J by 2 bases. The CDR3 runs to 17 residues. The assay was immunoSEQ multiplex PCR, and TCRdb's table has in-frame clones only and misses some. Seen here are 6,000 to 8,000 clones, less than 65% observed once, and the top ten hold less than 4%. The data are from a study of coeliac disease. Whole-study results and caveats: The authors judged this method unsuitable for unbiased gliadin-specific T cell detection. Of coeliac lamina propria samples, about 45% of the 18 held published gliadin-specific TRB sequences, versus 1 of 6 controls. Cross-contamination between intraepithelial and lamina propria cells was possible.

Sequencing was done on a sample of lamina propria lymphocytes from the gut. The receptor comes from a woman aged 55-69 years with active celiac disease. The chain employs TRBV7-9 and TRBJ2-7, with 11 bases lining up with TRBD1. This chain's CDR3 is CASSLVPGTGGTYEQYF. The CDR3 nucleotides read TGTGCCAGCAGCTTAGTCCCCGGGACAGGGGGTACCTACGAGCAGTACTTC. Looking up the rest from reference TRBV7-9 and TRBJ2-7 gives the full variable domain: DTGVSQNPRHKITKRGQNVTFRCDPISEHNRLYWYRQTLGQGPEFLTYFQNEAQLEKSRLLSDRFSAERPKGSFSTLEIQRTEQGDSAMYLCASSLVPGTGGTYEQYFGPGTRLTVT.